This T cell receptor beta chain came from a study of blood T cell repertoires in COVID-19. This table comes from immunoSEQ multiplex PCR, and its TCRdb copy is limited to in-frame clones, with some not included. The sample has about 200,000 clones, over 80% seen once; the top ten hold around 30%. Sequencing was done on a sample of peripheral blood. The sequence derives from a middle-aged man with acute or convalescent COVID-19.

The CDR3 is CASSPLAVNTGELFF. CDR3 coding DNA: TGTGCCAGCAGCCCACTAGCGGTGAACACCGGGGAGCTGTTTTTT. The chain recombines TRBV7-2 with TRBJ2-2; TRBD2 matches at 8 bases. Looked up from germline, CDR1 is SGHTA and CDR2 is FQGNSA. The V segment lost 5 bases and the J segment 1 base; nucleotides outside the gene matches: 3. This CDR3 comprises 15 residues.